Each of the 20 T cell receptor beta chains below was sequenced from the same sample in a study of follicular helper T cells after annual influenza vaccination. Profiled with immunoSEQ multiplex PCR; TCRdb holds only in-frame clones, not every one. Counted here are about 14,000 clones, around four fifths occurring once; the ten biggest clones make up 0.27%. Indicated time point: 2014-2015 season, pre-vaccination. Specimen: CXCR5- memory CD4+ T cells sorted from blood, collected on the day of influenza vaccination. These receptors all come from an adult who received the influenza vaccine.

This rearrangement joins TRBV5-8 to TRBJ1-3, with D possibly matching TRBD1 (5 bases). The CDR3 runs to 17 residues. Deletions cut 4 bases from V and 3 bases from J, with 20 bases between. The V gene's germline CDR1 is SGHTS and CDR2 YDEGEE. The CDR3 sequence is CASSTPGGTGFGNTIYF. The CDR3 nucleotides read TGTGCCAGCAGCACGCCAGGAGGGACTGGCTTTGGAAACACCATATATTTT.

V and J are TRBV5-1 and TRBJ1-2; D gene unclear. Germline V gene sequence: CDR1 SGHRS, CDR2 YFSETQ. Deletions cut 0 bases from V and 3 bases from J, with 6 bases between. This CDR3 has 13 amino acids. The CDR3 reads CASSLGVYYGYTF. The CDR3 nucleotides are TGCGCCAGCAGCTTGGGGGTTTACTATGGCTACACCTTC.

In its sample, this clone was seen a few times. The rearrangement uses TRBV28 and TRBJ1-2; 11 bases match TRBD1. The trim removed 6 bases at V and 4 bases at J, leaving 7 bases unmatched. The CDR3 is 15 amino acids. CDR1 and CDR2 from the germline V gene are MDHEN and SYDVKM. The CDR3 loop reads CASRDRGRNSYGYTF. In DNA, the CDR3 is TGTGCCAGCAGGGACAGGGGGCGAAACTCCTATGGCTACACCTTC.

This clone has a single count. This chain links TRBV19 with TRBJ2-3, with TRBD2 matching over 15 bases. Trimming at V came to 4 bases and at J to 2 bases, leaving 4 bases not matched to a gene. Germline V gene data show CDR1 as LNHDA and CDR2 as SQIVND (reference sequence). The CDR3 is 17 amino acids. In DNA, the CDR3 is TGTGCCAGTAGTACTGGGACTAGCGGGGGGTACACAGATACGCAGTATTTT. It specifies CASSTGTSGGYTDTQYF.

The chain recombines TRBV21-1 with TRBJ2-2; the table's D call TRBD1 went unverified against the DNA. TRBV21-1 is classified as a pseudogene. The CDR3 has 21 residues. DNA of the CDR3: TGTGCCAGCAGCTCCCATACCGGGACAGGGGGCAAATGGGCGAACACCGGGGAGCTGTTTTTT. This encodes CASSSHTGTGGKWANTGELFF.

V usage is TRBV2 and J usage is TRBJ2-7, with 9 bases lining up with TRBD2. Germline V CDR1 and CDR2: SNHLY, FYNNEI. The CDR3 totals 14 residues. The V gene end was trimmed by 4 bases and the J gene end by 7 bases; junction bases not matched to a gene: 8. As DNA, the CDR3 is TGTGCCAGCAGTGGCGTCGGCGGGGGGGCAGAGCAGTACTTC. It yields the protein CASSGVGGGAEQYF.

The CDR3 sequence is CAIAGPHLAVAFF. DNA for the CDR3: TGTGCCATTGCCGGGCCCCATCTTGCGGTTGCTTTCTTT. The J gene is TRBJ1-1, the V gene TRBV28, with unresolved D. Deletions cut 10 bases from V and 11 bases from J, with 23 bases between. The CDR3 has 13 amino acids. Germline V gene data show CDR1 as MDHEN and CDR2 as SYDVKM. The full variable domain, rest sourced from reference TRBV28 and TRBJ1-1, is DVKVTQSSRYLVKRTGEKVFLECVQDMDHENMFWYRQDPGLGLRLIYFSYDVKMKEKGDIPEGYSVSREKKERFSLILESASTNQTSMYLCAIAGPHLAVAFFGQGTRLTVV.

J is TRBJ2-7 and V is TRBV28, with D tentatively TRBD2 (5 bases). The CDR3 totals 18 residues. The V gene lost 3 bases and the J gene lost 0 bases, with 21 bases spanning the gap. Germline values: CDR1 MDHEN, CDR2 SYDVKM. The CDR3, as DNA: TGTGCCAGCAGTTTGAGTGGGAGAAAGCGTACTGTCTCCTACGAGCAGTACTTC. This gives the protein CASSLSGRKRTVSYEQYF. Based on the CDR3 plus reference TRBV28 and TRBJ2-7, the full variable domain is DVKVTQSSRYLVKRTGEKVFLECVQDMDHENMFWYRQDPGLGLRLIYFSYDVKMKEKGDIPEGYSVSREKKERFSLILESASTNQTSMYLCASSLSGRKRTVSYEQYFGPGTRLTVT.

V usage is TRBV2 and J usage is TRBJ2-3; maybe TRBD1 (5 bases). Germline CDR1 SNHLY, CDR2 FYNNEI. The CDR3 covers 14 residues. V was shortened by 5 bases and J by 1 base, with 10 bases between the two germline ends. The CDR3 sequence is CASSKDTRTDTQYF. The CDR3 bases are TGTGCCAGCAGTAAGGACACACGCACAGATACGCAGTATTTT.

This chain connects TRBV5-4 to TRBJ2-3; 9 nucleotides align to TRBD1. With 4 bases clipped from V and 5 bases from J, the junction kept 5 bases outside the gene matches. There are 14 residues in the CDR3. Per the germline V gene, CDR1 is SGHNT and CDR2 is YYREEE (reference sequence). CDR3 nucleotides: TGTGCCAGCAGCCCCCGGGACAGGGTAGATACGCAGTATTTT. Translating it yields CASSPRDRVDTQYF.

The chain combines TRBV28 with TRBJ1-4, with no clear D. The ends were cut back, 3 bases at V and 8 bases at J, with 16 bases in the middle. Germline assignment: CDR1 MDHEN and CDR2 SYDVKM. There are 15 residues in the CDR3. The CDR3 loop is CASSFHRVGGEKLFF. The CDR3 DNA sequence: TGTGCCAGCAGTTTCCATAGGGTCGGAGGGGAAAAACTGTTTTTT. Full variable domain (remainder filled in from reference TRBV28 and TRBJ1-4): DVKVTQSSRYLVKRTGEKVFLECVQDMDHENMFWYRQDPGLGLRLIYFSYDVKMKEKGDIPEGYSVSREKKERFSLILESASTNQTSMYLCASSFHRVGGEKLFFGSGTQLSVL.

The rearrangement joins TRBV4-3 to TRBJ1-2; a possible D gene is TRBD1 (6 bases). Looked up from germline, CDR1 is LGHNA and CDR2 is YSLEER. There are 14 residues in the CDR3. Deletions cut 5 bases from V and 0 bases from J, with 10 bases between. The CDR3 loop reads CASSSQGTNYGYTF. CDR3 bases: TGCGCCAGCAGCTCACAGGGAACTAACTATGGCTACACCTTC.

The J gene is TRBJ2-5, the V gene TRBV7-9; D unresolved. V was cut by 1 base and J by 4 bases, with 4 bases left in between. The CDR3 covers 12 residues. Germline lookup yields CDR1 SEHNR and CDR2 FQNEAQ (reference sequence). CDR3 nucleotide sequence: TGTGCCAGCAGCTTAGAGTCAGAGACCCAGTACTTC. Protein: CASSLESETQYF.

This clone was picked up a small number of times. V is TRBV5-6 and J is TRBJ1-2; TRBD1 agrees at 7 bases. V gave up 3 bases and J gave up 4 bases; unmatched junction bases: 3. CDR3 size: 13 residues. Germline V gives CDR1 SGHDT, CDR2 YYEEEE. CDR3 coding DNA: TGTGCCAGCAGCTCCCGGGACAGCTATGGCTACACCTTC. Encoded protein: CASSSRDSYGYTF. Supplemented by reference TRBV5-6 and TRBJ1-2, the full variable domain reads DAGVTQSPTHLIKTRGQQVTLRCSPKSGHDTVSWYQQALGQGPQFIFQYYEEEERQRGNFPDRFSGHQFPNYSSELNVNALLLGDSALYLCASSSRDSYGYTFGSGTRLTVV.

The chain carries TRBV11-2 and TRBJ2-1, with D perhaps TRBD1 (5 bases). Trimming shortened V by 8 bases and J by 10 bases, and 15 bases separated the two germline ends. Germline assignment: CDR1 SGHAT and CDR2 FQNNGV. This CDR3 region has 12 residues. The CDR3 nucleotides are TGTGCCAGCGGAAACTACAGGTTGGAGCAGTTCTTC. Residues: CASGNYRLEQFF.

This chain links TRBV28 with TRBJ2-4; TRBD2 aligns across 8 bases. The CDR3 is 13 residues long. The germline gives CDR1 MDHEN, CDR2 SYDVKM. Losses at the gene ends were 7 bases for V and 8 bases for J; bases not matched to a gene: 7. The CDR3 here is CASKVGGADIQYF. The CDR3 nucleotides read TGTGCCAGCAAGGTCGGGGGGGCCGACATTCAGTACTTC.

The chain employs TRBV7-6 and TRBJ1-4, with TRBD1 as a possible D gene (5 bases). Germline lookup yields CDR1 SGHVS and CDR2 FNYEAQ. V gave up 2 bases and J gave up 8 bases, with 12 bases separating them. The CDR3 extends over 14 amino acids. CDR3 amino acids: CASSLPREEEKLFF. The CDR3, as DNA: TGTGCCAGCAGCTTACCCAGGGAGGAGGAAAAACTGTTTTTT.

This clone has just a few counts. CDR3 residues: CASSPRSGLSPLHF. The DNA for the CDR3 is TGTGCCAGCTCACCACGATCTGGTTTATCACCCCTCCACTTT. The J gene is TRBJ1-6, the V gene TRBV18; D unclear. Germline loops: CDR1 KGHSH, CDR2 LQKENI. V was shortened by 1 base and J by 10 bases, with 11 bases between the two germline ends. CDR3 length equals 14 residues.

The gene calls are TRBV6-5 and TRBJ2-2, with D hard to call. CDR1 is MNHEY and CDR2 is SVGAGI in the germline V gene. The CDR3 loop spans 15 amino acids. V was pared by 4 bases and J by 4 bases, with 13 bases between. CDR3 protein: CASSSGDRATGELFF. For the CDR3, the DNA is TGTGCCAGCAGTTCTGGGGATCGGGCCACCGGGGAGCTGTTTTTT.

This rearrangement joins TRBV6-6 to TRBJ1-2; 8 bases match TRBD1. Germline V gives CDR1 MNHNY, CDR2 SVGAGI (reference sequence). The CDR3 is 14 amino acids. Trimming removed 6 bases from V and 7 bases from J; junction bases left unmatched: 10. The chain's CDR3 is CASRQRSGGRGYTF. The CDR3 nucleotides are TGTGCCAGCAGGCAGAGGTCAGGGGGCCGTGGCTACACCTTC.